Below are 17 T cell receptor beta chains sequenced from a single sample in a study of shared clonotypes between healthy human individuals. Sequencing was performed with immunoSEQ multiplex PCR; in TCRdb, only in-frame clones are kept and a portion is missing. The sample contains roughly 2.5 million clones, over 85% of which appear only once. Sequenced input: naive CD4+ T cells sorted from blood. The subset: CD45RA+ positively selected. The receptors stem from a man between 18 and 35 years old in good health.

The V call is TRBV5-1, the J call TRBJ2-3; 10 nucleotides line up with TRBD2. V was pared by 1 base and J by 2 bases, with 4 bases of the junction left unmatched. Germline CDR1 SGHRS, CDR2 YFSETQ. The CDR3 has 16 amino acids. CDR3 loop: CASSLQGLATTDTQYF. The CDR3 DNA follows: TGCGCCAGCAGCTTGCAGGGACTAGCGACCACAGATACGCAGTATTTT.

The rearrangement uses TRBV5-4 and TRBJ2-5, with TRBD2 matching over 10 bases. The ends lost 4 bases at V and 5 bases at J; junction bases unmatched: 8. CDR1 is SGHNT, CDR2 YYREEE, per germline (reference sequence). The CDR3 runs 15 residues. The CDR3 reads CASSGSGGALETQYF. The CDR3 DNA reads as TGTGCCAGCAGCGGAAGCGGGGGGGCTTTGGAGACCCAGTACTTC. The entire variable domain, with the rest obtained from reference TRBV5-4 and TRBJ2-5, is as follows: ETGVTQSPTHLIKTRGQQVTLRCSSQSGHNTVSWYQQALGQGPQFIFQYYREEENGRGNFPPRFSGLQFPNYSSELNVNALELDDSALYLCASSGSGGALETQYFGPGTRLLVL.

The rearrangement joins TRBV6-5 to TRBJ1-1; the D gene is possibly TRBD1 (5 bases). Germline V gene sequence: CDR1 MNHEY, CDR2 SVGAGI. This CDR3 comprises 13 residues. Trimming removed 8 bases at V and 3 bases at J, with 13 bases between. In DNA form, the CDR3 reads TGTGCCAGCGGATGGGGGGGGGACACTGAAGCTTTCTTT. This codes for CASGWGGDTEAFF.

The table lists this clone with a count of one. The chain recombines TRBV7-2 with TRBJ1-2, with D maybe TRBD1 (6 bases). V dropped 5 bases and J dropped 6 bases, with 16 bases sitting between them. Germline CDR1 is SGHTA and CDR2 is FQGNSA. The CDR3 totals 14 residues. The CDR3 coding sequence is TGTGCCAGCAGCACGGGGGCCGCAACGAATGGCTACACCTTC. Translated, it gives CASSTGAATNGYTF.

The J gene is TRBJ1-5, the V gene TRBV28, with a possible D match to TRBD1 (6 bases). V lost 1 base to trimming and J lost 7 bases, with 17 bases between them. This CDR3 spans 16 amino acids. Germline V gives CDR1 MDHEN, CDR2 SYDVKM. CDR3 region: CASSLSHGGAGQPQHF. The CDR3 bases are TGTGCCAGCAGTTTATCTCACGGGGGGGCGGGCCAGCCCCAGCATTTT.

The gene calls are TRBV2 and TRBJ2-2; D is ambiguous. In germline, CDR1 is SNHLY, CDR2 FYNNEI. This CDR3 contains 13 residues. V was trimmed by 5 bases and J by 3 bases, leaving 7 bases between them. CDR3 protein: CASSFTYTGELFF. The CDR3 DNA follows: TGTGCCAGCAGTTTTACTTACACCGGGGAGCTGTTTTTT.

Turning to this clone: Other DNA variants within this sample encode the same CDR3. The genes are TRBV9 and TRBJ2-7; the match to TRBD2 covers 9 bases. After removal of 0 bases from V and 4 bases from J, the junction contained 2 bases not matched to a gene. Per germline, CDR1 SGDLS and CDR2 YYNGEE. The length of the CDR3 is 14 residues. This CDR3 reads CASSVEAGGYEQYF. DNA of the CDR3: TGTGCCAGCAGCGTAGAGGCGGGGGGGTACGAGCAGTACTTC. Looking up the rest from reference TRBV9 and TRBJ2-7 gives the full variable domain: DSGVTQTPKHLITATGQRVTLRCSPRSGDLSVYWYQQSLDQGLQFLIQYYNGEERAKGNILERFSAQQFPDLHSELNLSSLELGDSALYFCASSVEAGGYEQYFGPGTRLTVT.

The genes are TRBV10-3 and TRBJ2-3, with 9 bases identical to TRBD1. V trimming: 5 bases; J trimming: 2 bases; junction bases outside the gene matches: 2. Germline CDR1 ENHRY, CDR2 SYGVKD. The length of the CDR3 is 14 residues. The CDR3 region has the DNA TGTGCCATCAGTAGGACAGGGGACACAGATACGCAGTATTTT. Residues: CAISRTGDTDTQYF.

The V gene is TRBV5-1, the J gene TRBJ2-5; no clear D gene. The CDR3 runs 14 residues. CDR1 is SGHRS, CDR2 YFSETQ, per germline. Between the trimmed V and J ends, which lost 3 bases and 5 bases, there was a span of 14 bases. The CDR3 is CASSSSSLWETQYF. CDR3 nucleotide sequence: TGCGCCAGCAGCTCGAGTTCCTTGTGGGAGACCCAGTACTTC.

J is TRBJ2-1 and V is TRBV4-3, with D uncertain. In germline, CDR1 is LGHNA, CDR2 YSLEER. The V end lost 0 bases, the J end lost 4 bases, and 10 bases lay between the germline ends. CDR3 length equals 15 residues. The CDR3 is CASSQDSAQYNEQFF. CDR3 nucleotide sequence: TGCGCCAGCAGCCAAGATTCGGCTCAATACAATGAGCAGTTCTTC.

The J gene is TRBJ1-1, the V gene TRBV28; a possible D gene is TRBD1 (6 bases). V lost 6 bases and J 11 bases, leaving 22 bases between the germline ends. The germline V gene encodes CDR1 MDHEN and CDR2 SYDVKM. The CDR3 has 14 amino acids. Here the CDR3 DNA reads TGTGCCAGCAGCCCTTCTGGGGGGCCCCGAGGTGCTTTCTTT. Translation gives CASSPSGGPRGAFF.

J is TRBJ1-2 and V is TRBV5-4, with 8 bases fitting TRBD1. The CDR3 spans 12 residues. V lost 0 bases and J lost 10; bases outside the gene matches: 2. Germline V lookup: CDR1 SGHNT, CDR2 YYREEE (reference sequence). The CDR3 reads CASSLDRGYYTF. The CDR3 DNA sequence: TGTGCCAGCAGCTTGGACAGGGGGTACTACACCTTC. The variable domain in full, with the rest retrieved from reference TRBV5-4 and TRBJ1-2, is ETGVTQSPTHLIKTRGQQVTLRCSSQSGHNTVSWYQQALGQGPQFIFQYYREEENGRGNFPPRFSGLQFPNYSSELNVNALELDDSALYLCASSLDRGYYTFGSGTRLTVV.

The genes are TRBV14 and TRBJ2-1; TRBD2 aligns across 13 bases. Per the germline V gene, CDR1 is SGHDN and CDR2 is FVKESK. The CDR3 consists of 17 residues. The junction had 11 bases not matched to a gene; V was cut back by 4 bases and J by 8 bases. The chain's CDR3 is CASSPFPGLAGTYEQFF. The CDR3 DNA reads TGTGCCAGCAGCCCCTTCCCGGGACTAGCGGGAACCTATGAGCAGTTCTTC.

On this clone: Distinct nucleotide sequences in the sample also encode this CDR3. V usage is TRBV30 and J usage is TRBJ2-6; D may match TRBD1 or TRBD2 (5 bases each). Germline assignment: CDR1 GTSNPN and CDR2 SVGIG (reference sequence). Trimming pared 2 bases from V and 3 bases from J, leaving 8 bases between. This CDR3 is built from 14 residues. CDR3 amino acids: CAWSKGSGANVLTF. The CDR3 DNA sequence: TGTGCCTGGAGTAAGGGGAGTGGGGCCAACGTCCTGACTTTC.

This rearrangement joins TRBV28 to TRBJ2-5; 8 positions match TRBD2. J gave up 4 bases and V 5 bases, and 6 bases lay outside the gene matches. The CDR3 extends over 14 amino acids. Germline CDR1 MDHEN, CDR2 SYDVKM. The CDR3 DNA sequence: TGTGCCAGCAGTCCGGGGGGGTTGGGAGAGACCCAGTACTTC. It is translated as CASSPGGLGETQYF.

Comment on this clone: Germline is not matched at one junction end, which may reflect a read error. The chain uses TRBV4-1 and TRBJ2-5; D is possibly TRBD2 (7 bases). There are 16 residues in the CDR3. The V gene's germline CDR1 is MGHRA and CDR2 YSYEKL. The CDR3 bases are TGCGCCAGCAGCCAAGTGGGGGGGCCCGTACAAGGGACCCAGTACTTC. It yields the protein CASSQVGGPVQGTQYF.

V and J are TRBV11-2 and TRBJ2-6, with D possibly matching TRBD2 (5 bases). Germline V gene sequence: CDR1 SGHAT, CDR2 FQNNGV. The CDR3 runs 13 residues. V lost 4 bases and J lost 4, with 5 bases in between. Here the CDR3 DNA reads TGTGCCAGCAGCTCGGGGGGGGCCAACGTCCTGACTTTC. Protein product: CASSSGGANVLTF.